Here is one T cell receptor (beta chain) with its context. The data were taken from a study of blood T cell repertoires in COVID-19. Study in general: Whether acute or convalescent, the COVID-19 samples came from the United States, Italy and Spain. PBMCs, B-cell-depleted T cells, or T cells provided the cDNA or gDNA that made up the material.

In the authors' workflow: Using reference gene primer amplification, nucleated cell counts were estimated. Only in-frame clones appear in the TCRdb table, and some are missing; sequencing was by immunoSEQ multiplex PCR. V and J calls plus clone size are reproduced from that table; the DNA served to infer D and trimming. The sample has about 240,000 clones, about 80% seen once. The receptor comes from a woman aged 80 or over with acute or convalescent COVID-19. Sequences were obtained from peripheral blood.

The CDR3 is CASSLRTGLSNEQFF. In DNA form, the CDR3 reads TGTGCCAGCAGCTTGAGGACAGGGTTATCCAATGAGCAGTTCTTC. The J gene is TRBJ2-1, the V gene TRBV5-6; 8 nucleotides align to TRBD1. Germline V CDR1 and CDR2: SGHDT, YYEEEE. This CDR3 is built from 15 residues. The V gene end was trimmed by 1 base and the J gene end by 6 bases; junction bases not matched to a gene: 6.